Sequencing of this T cell receptor (beta chain) was carried out in a study of metastatic and nonmetastatic thyroid tumors (dated by TCRdb to 2020 to 2022). Turning to the overall study: Repertoires from peripheral blood and from tumor or nodule tissue samples of malignant and benign thyroid patients were compared.

The CDR3 starts with the cysteine, ends with the phenylalanine, and has 15 residues. The retained sequence is limited to the CDR3, 45 bases, with the frame set at the first base. Reading the germline V gene gives CDR1 SGHTA and CDR2 FQGTGA. Trimming at the junction amounts to 4 bases on V and 5 bases on J, and the germline ends lie 17 bases apart. Beyond this particular receptor, the publication reports: In both blood and tumor samples, TCR beta diversity was reported to be significantly higher in malignant tumors than in benign nodules.

Before undergoing thyroid surgery, none of the patients had been given any kind of treatment. Using T-cell receptor beta sequencing, the researchers looked back retrospectively at clinical samples from patients, gathered between about 2011 and 2019. Receptors were amplified or captured by PCR. Sequencer: Illumina HiSeq 4000. The TCR beta-chain CDR3 region of each patient was profiled by high-throughput sequencing. The paper's processing steps were these. Drawing on CDR3 differences between clinicopathological groups, the researchers built a classifier meant to tell apart patients with distant-metastatic papillary thyroid cancer. The Shannon index was used to assess repertoire diversity, and the Morisita-Horn index was used to assess tumor-blood repertoire similarity. TCRdb handled the public reads itself, with Q25 trimming in fastp and clone calling in MiXCR, and kept productive beta chains. These V and J calls rely on TCRdb rather than the paper's analysis. Here the sample has about 40,000 clones; about an eighth occur a single time. The ten largest account for roughly a quarter of the sample.

This clone occurred many times. Its cognate antigen has yet to be identified. Base qualities are missing; no much larger clone stands one base away. Other DNA sequences in this specimen translate into the identical CDR3. The receptor comes from a female donor with papillary thyroid cancer or a benign thyroid nodule (not recorded which). Some clones in this sample may be carry-over from other donors' samples. The sequence is built from TRBV7-3 and TRBJ2-5; the D gene is perhaps TRBD2, on 6 matching bases. Specimen: blood. The CDR3 protein is CASSSRPGVGETQYF. Read as DNA, the sequence is TGTGCCAGCAGCTCCCGACCGGGAGTCGGGGAGACCCAGTACTTC.